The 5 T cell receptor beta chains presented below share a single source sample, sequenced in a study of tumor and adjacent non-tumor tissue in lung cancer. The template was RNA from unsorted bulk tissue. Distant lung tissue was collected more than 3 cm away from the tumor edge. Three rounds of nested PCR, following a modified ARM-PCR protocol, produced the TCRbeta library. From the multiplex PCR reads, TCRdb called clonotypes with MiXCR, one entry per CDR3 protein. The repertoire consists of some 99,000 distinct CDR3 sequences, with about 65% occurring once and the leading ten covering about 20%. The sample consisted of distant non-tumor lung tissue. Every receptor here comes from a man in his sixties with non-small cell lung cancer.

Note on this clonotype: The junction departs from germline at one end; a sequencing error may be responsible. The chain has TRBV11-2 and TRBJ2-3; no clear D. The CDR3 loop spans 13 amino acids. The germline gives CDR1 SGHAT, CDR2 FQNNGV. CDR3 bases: TGTGCCAACAGCTTCATCCGCATAGATACGCAGTATTTT. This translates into CANSFIRIDTQYF.

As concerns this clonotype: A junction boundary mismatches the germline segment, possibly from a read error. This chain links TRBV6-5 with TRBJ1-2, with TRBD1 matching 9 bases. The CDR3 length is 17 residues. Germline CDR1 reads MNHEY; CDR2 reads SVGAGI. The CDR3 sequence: CVSRKSTGGDENYGYAF. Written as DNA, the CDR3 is TGTGTCAGCAGAAAATCAACAGGGGGCGATGAGAACTATGGCTACGCCTTC.

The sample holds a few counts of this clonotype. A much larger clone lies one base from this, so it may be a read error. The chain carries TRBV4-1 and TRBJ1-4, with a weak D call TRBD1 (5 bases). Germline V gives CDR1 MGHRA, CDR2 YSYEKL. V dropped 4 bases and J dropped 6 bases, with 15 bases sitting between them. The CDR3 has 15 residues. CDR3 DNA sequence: TGCGCCAGCAGCCTGGGACGGGCGCCTCATGAAAAACTGTTTTTT. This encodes CASSLGRAPHEKLFF.

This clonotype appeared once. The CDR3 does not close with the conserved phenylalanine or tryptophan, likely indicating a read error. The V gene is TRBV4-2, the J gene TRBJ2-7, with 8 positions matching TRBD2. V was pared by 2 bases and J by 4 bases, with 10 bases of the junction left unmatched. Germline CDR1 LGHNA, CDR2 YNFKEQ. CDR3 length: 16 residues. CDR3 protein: CASSQYRTSGSYEQYS. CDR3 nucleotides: TGTGCCAGCAGCCAATATCGGACCAGCGGGAGTTACGAGCAGTACTCC.

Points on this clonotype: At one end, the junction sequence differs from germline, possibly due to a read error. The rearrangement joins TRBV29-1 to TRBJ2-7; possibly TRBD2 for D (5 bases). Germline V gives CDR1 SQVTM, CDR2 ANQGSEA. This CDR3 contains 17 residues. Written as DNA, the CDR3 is TGCAGCCTTGAAGATCCTCGGGAAGGGCATTGCCCCTACGAGCAGTACTTC. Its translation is CSLEDPREGHCPYEQYF.